This entry is about one TCR beta chain. The antigen is unknown. V shed 5 bases and J shed 5 bases, with 12 bases lying between them. The CDR3 sequence is 14 residues long. Germline lookup yields CDR1 SGHAT and CDR2 FQNNGV. A CD45RA+ naive subset and a CD45RA-negative memory subset were split from CD4+ cells. The sample originates from a study of shared clonotypes between healthy human individuals. Study-wide points: An effect of sequencing depth on clonotype sharing among donors was expected.

The assay was immunoSEQ multiplex PCR, and TCRdb's table has in-frame clones only and misses some. The sample includes roughly 2 million clones, 90% to 96% of them seen just once. This TCR derives from a man between 18 and 35 years old in good health. The specimen sequenced was naive CD4+ T cells sorted from blood. Regarding subset: CD45RA+ positively selected. The chain combines TRBV11-2 with TRBJ1-4; unclear D gene. DNA for the CDR3: TGTGCCAGCAGCCAAGGACCTGGGAATGAAAAACTGTTTTTT. This translates into CASSQGPGNEKLFF.